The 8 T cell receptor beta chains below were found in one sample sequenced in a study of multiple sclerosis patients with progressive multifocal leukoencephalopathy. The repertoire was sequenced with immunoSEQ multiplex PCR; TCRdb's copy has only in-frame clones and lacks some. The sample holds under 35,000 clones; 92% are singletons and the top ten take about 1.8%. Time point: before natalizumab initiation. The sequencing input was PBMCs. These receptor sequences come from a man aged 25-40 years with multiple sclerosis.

CDR3: CASSSLGQGRNQPQHF. The CDR3 DNA follows: TGTGCCAGCAGCTCTTTGGGACAGGGAAGAAATCAGCCCCAGCATTTT. The V call is TRBV7-2, the J call TRBJ1-5, with TRBD1 identical over 9 bases. V lost 4 bases and J lost 4; bases outside the gene matches: 8. Germline assignment: CDR1 SGHTA and CDR2 FQGNSA. The CDR3 length is 16 residues.

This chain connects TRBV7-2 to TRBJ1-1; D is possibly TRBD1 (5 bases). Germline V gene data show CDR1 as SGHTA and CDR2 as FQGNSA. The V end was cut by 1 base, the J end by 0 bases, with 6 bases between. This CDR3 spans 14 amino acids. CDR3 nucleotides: TGTGCCAGCAGCTTAGGGGGGGTGAACACTGAAGCTTTCTTT. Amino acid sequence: CASSLGGVNTEAFF.

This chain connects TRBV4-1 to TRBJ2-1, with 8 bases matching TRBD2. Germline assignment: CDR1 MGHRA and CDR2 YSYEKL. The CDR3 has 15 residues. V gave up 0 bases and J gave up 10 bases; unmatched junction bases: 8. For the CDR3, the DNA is TGCGCCAGCAGCCAAGATCGGTTTGCGGGAGGAGAGCAGTTCTTC. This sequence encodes CASSQDRFAGGEQFF.

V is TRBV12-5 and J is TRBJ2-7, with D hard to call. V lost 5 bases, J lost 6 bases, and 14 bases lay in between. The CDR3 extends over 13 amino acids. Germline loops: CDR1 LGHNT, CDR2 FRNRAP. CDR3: CASGRLPVGEQYV. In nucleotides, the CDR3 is TGTGCTAGTGGTCGCCTTCCCGTGGGCGAGCAGTACGTC.

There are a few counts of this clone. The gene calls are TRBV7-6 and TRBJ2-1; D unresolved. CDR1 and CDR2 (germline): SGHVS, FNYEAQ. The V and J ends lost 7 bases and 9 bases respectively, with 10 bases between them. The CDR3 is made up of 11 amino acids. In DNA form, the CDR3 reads TGTGCCAGCAACCCCGGGCGTGAGCAGTTCTTC. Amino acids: CASNPGREQFF.

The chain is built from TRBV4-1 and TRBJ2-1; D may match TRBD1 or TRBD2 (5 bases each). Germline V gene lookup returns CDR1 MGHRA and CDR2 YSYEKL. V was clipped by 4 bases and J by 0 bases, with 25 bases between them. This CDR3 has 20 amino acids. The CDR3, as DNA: TGCGCCAGCAGCCGAGCATCTACCGCTTGGGGGTTTTACTCCTACAATGAGCAGTTCTTC. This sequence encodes CASSRASTAWGFYSYNEQFF.

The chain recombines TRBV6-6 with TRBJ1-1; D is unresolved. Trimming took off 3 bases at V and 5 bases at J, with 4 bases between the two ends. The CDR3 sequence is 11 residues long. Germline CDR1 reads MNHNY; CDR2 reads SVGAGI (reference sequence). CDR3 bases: TGTGCCAGCAGTTATGCTACTGAAGCTTTCTTT. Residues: CASSYATEAFF.

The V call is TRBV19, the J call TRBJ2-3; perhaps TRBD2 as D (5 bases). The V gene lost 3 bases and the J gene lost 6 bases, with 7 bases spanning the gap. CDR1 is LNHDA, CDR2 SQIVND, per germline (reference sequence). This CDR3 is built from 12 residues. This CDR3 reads CASSIPGDTQYF. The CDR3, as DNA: TGTGCCAGTAGTATTCCGGGGGATACGCAGTATTTT.